This paragraph reports one T cell receptor beta chain. The method was immunoSEQ multiplex PCR; TCRdb's version includes in-frame clones alone and lacks a portion of them. Among 450,000 to 650,000 clones listed, more than 75% were seen once. V lost 2 bases and J lost 3; bases outside the gene matches: 4. The CDR3 is 15 amino acids. The sample is drawn from a study of shared T cell receptors in the human thymus. Separately, the same data were catalogued under a study of human thymus T cells. Per that study: The sample donors, healthy Finnish infants, were having corrective surgery for congenital heart defects. Thymic samples were excised during corrective heart operations. Biased V and J segment usage appeared in thymus and peripheral blood. Unrelated individuals were reported by related research to share highly overlapping thymic repertoires.

The sequence was collected from a boy younger than two with a congenital heart defect. The chain carries TRBV23-1 and TRBJ1-5; 7 bases map to TRBD1. TRBV23-1 is marked as an open reading frame, function uncertain. The material sequenced was thymocytes. CDR3 DNA: TGCGCCAGCAGTCAACTCGACAGGGTCAATCAGCCCCAGCATTTT. It specifies CASSQLDRVNQPQHF.